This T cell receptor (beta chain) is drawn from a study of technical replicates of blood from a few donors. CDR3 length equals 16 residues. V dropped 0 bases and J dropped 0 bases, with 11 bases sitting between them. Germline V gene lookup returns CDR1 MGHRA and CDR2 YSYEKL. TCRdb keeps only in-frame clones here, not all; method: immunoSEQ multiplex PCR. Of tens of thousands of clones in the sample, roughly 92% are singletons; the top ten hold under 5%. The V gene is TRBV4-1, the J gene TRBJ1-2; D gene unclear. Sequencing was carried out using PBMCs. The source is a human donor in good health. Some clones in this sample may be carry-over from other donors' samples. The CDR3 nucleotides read TGCGCCAGCAGCCAAGAGTTGGCCCTAGCTAACTATGGCTACACCTTC. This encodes CASSQELALANYGYTF.